The clone carrying this T cell receptor beta chain was picked up one time. As handled by the study authors: Reference gene primer amplification yielded estimated nucleated cell counts. Clones were sequenced by immunoSEQ multiplex PCR, and TCRdb holds only the in-frame ones, with some missing. For V, J and clone size, that table is used; D and trimming come from the DNA. Of 150,000 to 200,000 clones in the sample, roughly 88% were seen once. These data are taken from a study of blood T cell repertoires in COVID-19. Study-level background: The United States, Italy and Spain provided the acute and convalescent COVID-19 samples. PBMCs, B-cell-depleted T cells, or T cells provided the cDNA or gDNA that made up the material.

Per the germline V gene, CDR1 is DFQATT and CDR2 is SNEGSKA (reference sequence). V lost 6 bases to trimming and J lost 8 bases, with 13 bases between them. This CDR3 spans 11 amino acids. What was sequenced was peripheral blood. This TCR came from an elderly woman with acute or convalescent COVID-19. The V and J genes are TRBV20-1 and TRBJ1-2; perhaps TRBD1 as D (5 bases). CDR3 in DNA: TGCAGTGCCAGCCCAAAGGGGGGCTACACCTTC. Its protein product is CSASPKGGYTF.